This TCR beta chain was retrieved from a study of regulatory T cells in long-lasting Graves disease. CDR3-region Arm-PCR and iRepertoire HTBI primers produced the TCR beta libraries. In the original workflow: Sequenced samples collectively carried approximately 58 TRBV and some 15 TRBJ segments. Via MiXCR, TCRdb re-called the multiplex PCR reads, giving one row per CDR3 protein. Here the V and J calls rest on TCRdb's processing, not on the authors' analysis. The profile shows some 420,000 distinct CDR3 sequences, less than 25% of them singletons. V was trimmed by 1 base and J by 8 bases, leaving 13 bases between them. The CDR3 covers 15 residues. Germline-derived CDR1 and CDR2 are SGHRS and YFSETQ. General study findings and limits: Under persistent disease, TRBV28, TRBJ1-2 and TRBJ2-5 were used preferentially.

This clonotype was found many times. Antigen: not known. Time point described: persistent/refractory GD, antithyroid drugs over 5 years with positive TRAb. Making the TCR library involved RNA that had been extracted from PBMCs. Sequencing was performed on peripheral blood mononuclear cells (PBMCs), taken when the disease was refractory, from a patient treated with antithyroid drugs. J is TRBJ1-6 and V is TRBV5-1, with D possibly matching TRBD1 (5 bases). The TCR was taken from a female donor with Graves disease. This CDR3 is CASSLRLGGDSPLHF. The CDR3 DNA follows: TGCGCCAGCAGCTTGCGGTTGGGGGGAGATTCACCCCTCCACTTT.